Presented here are 26 T cell receptor beta chains from one specimen sequenced in a study of vaccination effects on CD4 cells after COVID-19. Which antigens these TCRs recognize remains unknown. Sequenced by immunoSEQ multiplex PCR; TCRdb stores in-frame clones only, minus some. Altogether more than 65,000 clones are present, 81% being singletons, with the ten largest covering approximately 1.3%. Antigen-specific CD4+ T cells were expanded with viral peptide pools in the ViraFEST assay before sequencing. At the end of approximately 10 days of culture, CD4+ T cells were isolated. Participants got two doses of BNT162b2 or mRNA-1273 vaccine. Sample: CD4+ T cells from PBMCs cultured with HCoV-229E spike peptides, taken after COVID-19 vaccination. Receptor source: a human donor who received a COVID-19 vaccine.

This clone was seen a handful of times. The J gene is TRBJ1-2, the V gene TRBV11-2; D uncertain. V gave up 3 bases and J gave up 4 bases, with 6 bases separating them. The CDR3 is 12 residues long. CDR1 is SGHAT, CDR2 FQNNGV, per germline. The DNA of the CDR3 is TGTGCCAGCAGCTTTAGCAGCTATGGCTACACCTTC. It is translated as CASSFSSYGYTF.

V is TRBV19 and J is TRBJ1-4; unclear D gene. Trimming shortened V by 6 bases and J by 0 bases, and 8 bases separated the two germline ends. Germline assignment: CDR1 LNHDA and CDR2 SQIVND (reference sequence). The CDR3 runs to 14 residues. The CDR3 reads CASRGIATNEKLFF. In DNA, the CDR3 is TGTGCCAGTAGGGGCATTGCAACTAATGAAAAACTGTTTTTT.

The rearrangement joins TRBV2 to TRBJ2-3; 10 nucleotides agree with TRBD2. Germline CDR1 SNHLY, CDR2 FYNNEI. Trimming removed 5 bases from V and 5 bases from J; junction bases left unmatched: 4. There are 14 residues in the CDR3. CDR3 residues: CASSPRTSGDTQYF. For the CDR3, the DNA is TGTGCCAGCAGTCCGAGGACTAGCGGAGATACGCAGTATTTT.

The chain is built from TRBV2 and TRBJ2-7; 7 positions match TRBD1. Germline V lookup: CDR1 SNHLY, CDR2 FYNNEI. The CDR3 length is 13 residues. The junction had 4 bases not matched to a gene; V was cut back by 5 bases and J by 3 bases. CDR3 protein: CASSKGQSYEQYV. As DNA, the CDR3 is TGTGCCAGCAGTAAGGGACAGAGCTACGAGCAGTACGTC.

J is TRBJ2-3 and V is TRBV5-1, with 10 bases that match TRBD2. Looked up from germline, CDR1 is SGHRS and CDR2 is YFSETQ. The CDR3 has 15 residues. Trimming took 0 bases from V and 5 from J; bases not matched to a gene: 3. This CDR3 reads CASSLVSGGEDTQYF. The CDR3 bases are TGCGCCAGCAGCTTGGTCAGCGGGGGGGAAGATACGCAGTATTTT.

In this sample, this clone turned up once. The V and J genes are TRBV5-5 and TRBJ1-4; 9 bases line up with TRBD1. CDR1 and CDR2 from the germline V gene are SGHKS and YYEKEE (reference sequence). After removal of 4 bases from V and 7 bases from J, the junction contained 5 bases not matched to a gene. The CDR3 runs 14 residues. CDR3 sequence (DNA): TGTGCCAGCAGCCTAGGGACAGGGACTGAAAAACTGTTTTTT. Translating gives CASSLGTGTEKLFF.

The gene calls are TRBV19 and TRBJ1-2, with 7 bases matching TRBD1. The germline gives CDR1 LNHDA, CDR2 SQIVND (reference sequence). V gave up 4 bases and J gave up 4 bases; unmatched junction bases: 12. The CDR3 contains 16 residues. The CDR3 sequence is CASSTAAGQAPYGYTF. DNA of the CDR3: TGTGCCAGTAGTACAGCCGCCGGACAGGCCCCCTATGGCTACACCTTC. Looking up the rest from reference TRBV19 and TRBJ1-2 gives the full variable domain: DGGITQSPKYLFRKEGQNVTLSCEQNLNHDAMYWYRQDPGQGLRLIYYSQIVNDFQKGDIAEGYSVSREKKESFPLTVTSAQKNPTAFYLCASSTAAGQAPYGYTFGSGTRLTVV.

The chain uses TRBV9 and TRBJ2-5; 7 bases are a match to TRBD1. Unmatched junction bases numbered 10, after V lost 6 bases and J lost 5 bases. Germline loops: CDR1 SGDLS, CDR2 YYNGEE. The CDR3 is 14 residues long. CDR3 sequence: CASTHSGQRETQYF. DNA for the CDR3: TGTGCCAGCACACACTCGGGACAGCGGGAGACCCAGTACTTC.

The chain couples TRBV18 to TRBJ1-2; 12 bases map to TRBD1. CDR1 is KGHSH and CDR2 is LQKENI in the germline V gene. V lost 4 bases, J lost 8 bases, and 11 bases stayed unmatched. CDR3 length: 16 amino acids. CDR3 coding DNA: TGTGCCAGCTCACGTGGACCGGGACAGGGGGCGCGGGGCTACACCTTC. Translating it yields CASSRGPGQGARGYTF.

This rearrangement joins TRBV9 to TRBJ2-5, with D maybe TRBD1 (8 bases). The germline V and J ends were trimmed by 4 bases and 4 bases, with 20 bases remaining between them. Germline CDR1 and CDR2: SGDLS and YYNGEE. The CDR3 is 16 residues long. The CDR3 here is CASSPGGQGARETQYF. Here the CDR3 DNA reads TGTGCCAGCAGCCCCGGGGGGCAGGGGGCACGAGAGACCCAGTACTTC.

The rearrangement uses TRBV19 and TRBJ2-1; 13 bases map to TRBD2. The V and J ends lost 3 bases and 4 bases, in that order; junction bases with no gene match: 9. The CDR3 has 18 residues. Looked up from germline, CDR1 is LNHDA and CDR2 is SQIVND (reference sequence). CDR3 in amino acids: CASSISALAGGLYNEQFF. The CDR3, as DNA: TGTGCCAGTAGTATCTCCGCACTAGCGGGGGGGCTATACAATGAGCAGTTCTTC.

This chain links TRBV7-9 with TRBJ2-6; 7 nucleotides align to TRBD1. This CDR3 contains 16 residues. V gave up 0 bases and J gave up 4 bases; unmatched junction bases: 3. In germline, CDR1 is SEHNR, CDR2 FQNEAQ (reference sequence). This CDR3 is CASSLAGGGGANVLTF. The CDR3 DNA follows: TGTGCCAGCAGCTTAGCAGGGGGCGGAGGGGCCAACGTCCTGACTTTC.

The chain uses TRBV6-5 and TRBJ1-3; no reliable D call. The ends were cut back, 6 bases at V and 8 bases at J, with 5 bases in the middle. The germline CDR1 and CDR2 sequences are MNHEY and SVGAGI. The CDR3 is made up of 10 amino acids. CDR3 in DNA: TGTGCCAGCAGGCTTCACACCATATATTTT. Its protein product is CASRLHTIYF.

This rearrangement joins TRBV6-6 to TRBJ2-2; D not certain. The CDR3 totals 14 residues. Germline CDR1 MNHNY, CDR2 SVGAGI (reference sequence). Trimming shortened V by 6 bases and J by 5 bases, and 13 bases separated the two germline ends. The CDR3 spells CASSLDRQTGELFF. DNA for the CDR3: TGTGCCAGCAGCCTCGACCGGCAAACCGGGGAGCTGTTTTTT.

This chain links TRBV2 with TRBJ1-5; 12 positions agree with TRBD1. The CDR3 sequence is 15 residues long. Germline V gene sequence: CDR1 SNHLY, CDR2 FYNNEI. Trimming cost V 6 bases and J 9 bases; bases outside gene matches: 9. Here the CDR3 reads CASRPSGTGGLPQHF. DNA of the CDR3: TGTGCCAGCAGACCTTCCGGGACAGGGGGCTTGCCCCAGCATTTT.

This clone showed up just a few times. The chain recombines TRBV5-1 with TRBJ2-2; TRBD1 or TRBD2 may be the D gene (5 bases each). Germline CDR1 is SGHRS and CDR2 is YFSETQ. The V end was cut by 0 bases, the J end by 2 bases, with 11 bases between. This CDR3 has 16 amino acids. The CDR3 is CASSLGNRDNTGELFF. The CDR3 DNA follows: TGCGCCAGCAGCTTGGGCAACCGGGACAACACCGGGGAGCTGTTTTTT.

The gene calls are TRBV5-1 and TRBJ2-5; D tentatively fits TRBD1 or TRBD2 (5 bases each). The CDR3 totals 17 residues. The ends were cut back, 4 bases at V and 0 bases at J, with 19 bases in the middle. CDR1 is SGHRS, CDR2 YFSETQ, per germline. As DNA, the CDR3 is TGCGCCAGCAGCCCAATCGGCCAGAGGGGACACCAAGAGACCCAGTACTTC. Its translation: CASSPIGQRGHQETQYF.

V gene TRBV7-9 combines with J gene TRBJ1-4; D remains unclear. Germline CDR1 reads SEHNR; CDR2 reads FQNEAQ (reference sequence). The CDR3 sequence is 14 residues long. Trimming left V 1 base short and J 7 bases short, with 10 bases between. As DNA, the CDR3 is TGTGCCAGCAGCTTAGGGGTCTCGGGTGAAAAACTGTTTTTT. This translates into CASSLGVSGEKLFF.

This chain connects TRBV6-7 to TRBJ2-3; weak D call: TRBD1 (6 bases). TRBV6-7 is flagged as an ORF with uncertain function. The CDR3 is made up of 11 amino acids. V was pared by 5 bases and J by 14 bases, with 14 bases between. The CDR3 loop reads CASSDRGTMYF. CDR3 DNA sequence: TGTGCCAGCAGTGATAGAGGGACAATGTATTTT.

This clone has just a few counts. CDR3 bases: TGCGCCAGCAGTGCGACGGGACAGGGGAAAACTGAAGCTTTCTTT. Translated, it gives CASSATGQGKTEAFF. The chain is built from TRBV10-1 and TRBJ1-1, with TRBD1 identical over 10 bases. CDR1 is WNHNN and CDR2 is SYGVQD in the germline V gene (reference sequence). V shed 4 bases and J 5 bases; nucleotides not matched to a gene: 7. This CDR3 spans 15 amino acids.

V and J are TRBV6-5 and TRBJ1-5, with 9 nucleotides matching TRBD1. The CDR3 is made up of 14 amino acids. Looked up from germline, CDR1 is MNHEY and CDR2 is SVGAGI. The V segment lost 6 bases and the J segment 7 bases; nucleotides outside the gene matches: 7. CDR3 residues: CASRAGTGPQPQHF. The CDR3 DNA reads TGTGCCAGCAGGGCCGGGACAGGGCCCCAGCCCCAGCATTTT.

The V call is TRBV24-1, the J call TRBJ2-3; 15 nucleotides align to TRBD2. The V and J ends lost 1 base and 1 base, in that order; junction bases with no gene match: 8. The V gene's germline CDR1 is KGHDR and CDR2 SFDVKD. The CDR3 extends over 20 amino acids. The CDR3 is CATSDFAGTSGGSGTDTQYF. The CDR3 DNA sequence: TGTGCCACCAGTGATTTCGCCGGGACTAGCGGGGGGTCAGGCACAGATACGCAGTATTTT.

This clone was seen once. The chain recombines TRBV11-2 with TRBJ2-2; D uncertain. Germline loops: CDR1 SGHAT, CDR2 FQNNGV. The CDR3 is 17 residues long. With 4 bases removed from V and 4 bases from J, the gap between germline ends came to 19 bases. The DNA for the CDR3 is TGTGCCAGCAGCTCCAGGATAAGACCCCCGAGCACCGGGGAGCTGTTTTTT. Protein: CASSSRIRPPSTGELFF. Full variable domain (remainder filled in from reference TRBV11-2 and TRBJ2-2): EAGVAQSPRYKIIEKRQSVAFWCNPISGHATLYWYQQILGQGPKLLIQFQNNGVVDDSQLPKDRFSAERLKGVDSTLKIQPAKLEDSAVYLCASSSRIRPPSTGELFFGEGSRLTVL.

This clone occurred once. The chain uses TRBV28 and TRBJ1-2, with 7 bases that match TRBD1. The V gene end was trimmed by 5 bases and the J gene end by 10 bases; junction bases not matched to a gene: 10. CDR3 length: 13 residues. Looked up from germline, CDR1 is MDHEN and CDR2 is SYDVKM. CDR3 DNA: TGTGCCAGCAGTGAGTTGACAGGGCCGGTCTACACCTTC. Translating gives CASSELTGPVYTF.

This chain uses TRBV7-8 with TRBJ1-2; weak D call: TRBD1 (6 bases). CDR1 is SGHVS and CDR2 is FQNEAQ in the germline V gene. The CDR3 is 15 residues long. Trimming removed 0 bases from V and 4 bases from J, with 12 bases in between. CDR3 protein: CASSLAGGGSYGYTF. For the CDR3, the DNA is TGTGCCAGCAGCTTAGCCGGCGGGGGCAGCTATGGCTACACCTTC.

V usage is TRBV6-6 and J usage is TRBJ1-1; no firm D call. The CDR3 extends over 12 amino acids. The ends were cut back, 7 bases at V and 7 bases at J, with 13 bases in the middle. The V gene's germline CDR1 is MNHNY and CDR2 SVGAGI (reference sequence). The CDR3 reads CASILSLSEAFF. Written as DNA, the CDR3 is TGTGCCAGCATTCTGTCCCTGAGTGAAGCTTTCTTT.